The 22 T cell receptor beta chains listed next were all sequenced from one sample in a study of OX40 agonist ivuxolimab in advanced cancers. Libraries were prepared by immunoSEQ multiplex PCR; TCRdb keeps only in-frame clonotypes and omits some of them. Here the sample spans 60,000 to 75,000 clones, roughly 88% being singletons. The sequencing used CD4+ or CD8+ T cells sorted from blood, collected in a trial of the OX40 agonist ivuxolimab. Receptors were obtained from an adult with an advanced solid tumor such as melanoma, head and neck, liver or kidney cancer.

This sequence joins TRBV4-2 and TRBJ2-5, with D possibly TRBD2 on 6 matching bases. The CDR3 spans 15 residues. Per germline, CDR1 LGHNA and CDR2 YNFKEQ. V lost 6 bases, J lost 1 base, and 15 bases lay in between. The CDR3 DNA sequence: TGTGCCAGCAGTCCAAGATTGGGACTCCAAGAGACCCAGTACTTC. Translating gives CASSPRLGLQETQYF.

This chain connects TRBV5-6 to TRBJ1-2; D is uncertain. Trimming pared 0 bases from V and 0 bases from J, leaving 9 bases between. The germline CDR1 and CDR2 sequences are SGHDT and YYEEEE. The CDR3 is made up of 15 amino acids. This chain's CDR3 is CASSLGRPSNYGYTF. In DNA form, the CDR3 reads TGTGCCAGCAGCTTGGGCCGGCCCTCTAACTATGGCTACACCTTC.

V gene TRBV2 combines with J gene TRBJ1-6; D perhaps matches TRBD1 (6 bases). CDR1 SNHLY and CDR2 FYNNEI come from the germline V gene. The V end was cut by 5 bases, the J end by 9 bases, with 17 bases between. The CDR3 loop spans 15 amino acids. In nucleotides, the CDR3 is TGTGCCAGCAGTTACCAGGGGACCAGTACTTCACCCCTCCACTTT. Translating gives CASSYQGTSTSPLHF. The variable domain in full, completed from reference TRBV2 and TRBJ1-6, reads EPEVTQTPSHQVTQMGQEVILRCVPISNHLYFYWYRQILGQKVEFLVSFYNNEISEKSEIFDDQFSVERPDGSNFTLKIRSTKLEDSAMYFCASSYQGTSTSPLHFGNGTRLTVT.

The CDR3 nucleotides read TGCGCCAGCAGCGTGGGACAGGGAGCTGATGGCTACACCTTC. Translated: CASSVGQGADGYTF. The chain recombines TRBV5-1 with TRBJ1-2; 9 bases are a match to TRBD1. Germline CDR1 is SGHRS and CDR2 is YFSETQ. The CDR3 has 14 amino acids. V lost 4 bases and J lost 6; bases outside the gene matches: 7.

CDR3: CASSVGTSHTDTQYF. CDR3 nucleotide sequence: TGTGCCAGCAGCGTCGGGACTAGCCACACAGATACGCAGTATTTT. The chain carries TRBV9 and TRBJ2-3, with TRBD2 matching 9 bases. After removal of 2 bases from V and 2 bases from J, the junction contained 3 bases not matched to a gene. The CDR3 consists of 15 residues. Germline V gives CDR1 SGDLS, CDR2 YYNGEE.

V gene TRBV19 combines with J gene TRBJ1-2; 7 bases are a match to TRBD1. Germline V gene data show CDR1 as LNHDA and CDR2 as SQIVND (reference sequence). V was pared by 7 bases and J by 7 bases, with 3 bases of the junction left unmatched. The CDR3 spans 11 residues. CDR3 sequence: CASTRQGGYTF. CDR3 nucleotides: TGTGCCAGTACCCGACAGGGTGGCTACACCTTC. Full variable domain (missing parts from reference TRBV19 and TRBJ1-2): DGGITQSPKYLFRKEGQNVTLSCEQNLNHDAMYWYRQDPGQGLRLIYYSQIVNDFQKGDIAEGYSVSREKKESFPLTVTSAQKNPTAFYLCASTRQGGYTFGSGTRLTVV.

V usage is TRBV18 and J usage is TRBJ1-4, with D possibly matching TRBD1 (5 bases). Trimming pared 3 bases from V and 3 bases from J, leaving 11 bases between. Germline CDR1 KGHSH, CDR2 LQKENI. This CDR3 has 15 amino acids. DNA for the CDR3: TGTGCCAGCTCACCTACAGGACTTTCTAATGAAAAACTGTTTTTT. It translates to CASSPTGLSNEKLFF.

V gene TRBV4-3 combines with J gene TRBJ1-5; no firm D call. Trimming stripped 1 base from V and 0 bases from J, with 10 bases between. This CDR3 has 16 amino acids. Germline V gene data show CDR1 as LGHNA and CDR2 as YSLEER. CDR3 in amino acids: CASSQVWGYSNQPQHF. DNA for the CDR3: TGCGCCAGCAGCCAAGTGTGGGGATATAGCAATCAGCCCCAGCATTTT.

The CDR3 spells CASSPLGQGNTEAFF. CDR3 bases: TGTGCCAGCAGCCCCCTCGGACAGGGTAACACTGAAGCTTTCTTT. The chain recombines TRBV7-9 with TRBJ1-1, with 8 bases fitting TRBD1. The CDR3 sequence is 15 residues long. V dropped 5 bases and J dropped 2; count of bases not matched to a gene: 7. CDR1 is SEHNR and CDR2 is FQNEAQ in the germline V gene (reference sequence). Using reference TRBV7-9 and TRBJ1-1 for the parts outside the CDR3, the full variable domain is DTGVSQNPRHKITKRGQNVTFRCDPISEHNRLYWYRQTLGQGPEFLTYFQNEAQLEKSRLLSDRFSAERPKGSFSTLEIQRTEQGDSAMYLCASSPLGQGNTEAFFGQGTRLTVV.

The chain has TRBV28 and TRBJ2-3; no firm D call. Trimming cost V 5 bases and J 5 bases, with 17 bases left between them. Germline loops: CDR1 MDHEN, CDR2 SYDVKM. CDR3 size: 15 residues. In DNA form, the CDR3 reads TGTGCCAGCAGTACAGCACCGGCCTTGGGAGATACGCAGTATTTT. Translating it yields CASSTAPALGDTQYF.

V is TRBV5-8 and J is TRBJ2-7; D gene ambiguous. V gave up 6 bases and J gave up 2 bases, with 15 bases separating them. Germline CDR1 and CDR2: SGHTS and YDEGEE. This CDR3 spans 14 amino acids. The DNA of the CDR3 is TGTGCCAGCACCCCAGTAGGAACCGCCTACGAGCAGTACTTC. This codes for CASTPVGTAYEQYF.

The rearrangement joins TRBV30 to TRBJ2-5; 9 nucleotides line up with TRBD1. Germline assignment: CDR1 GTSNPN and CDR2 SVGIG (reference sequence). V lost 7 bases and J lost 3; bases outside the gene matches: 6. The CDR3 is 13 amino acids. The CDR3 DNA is TGTGCCTCCGGGACAGGGATTGAAGAGACCCAGTACTTC. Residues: CASGTGIEETQYF.

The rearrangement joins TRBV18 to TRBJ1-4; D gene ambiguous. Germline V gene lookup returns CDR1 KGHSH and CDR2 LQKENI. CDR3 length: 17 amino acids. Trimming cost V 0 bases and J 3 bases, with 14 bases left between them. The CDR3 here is CASSPPIGNRPNEKLFF. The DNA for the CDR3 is TGTGCCAGCTCACCACCTATAGGGAACCGGCCTAATGAAAAACTGTTTTTT.

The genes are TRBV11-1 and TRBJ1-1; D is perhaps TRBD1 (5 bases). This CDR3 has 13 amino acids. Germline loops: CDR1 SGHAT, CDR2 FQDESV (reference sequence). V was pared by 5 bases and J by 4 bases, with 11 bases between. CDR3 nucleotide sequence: TGTGCCAGCAGCACACAAAGGGGCACTGAAGCTTTCTTT. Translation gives CASSTQRGTEAFF.

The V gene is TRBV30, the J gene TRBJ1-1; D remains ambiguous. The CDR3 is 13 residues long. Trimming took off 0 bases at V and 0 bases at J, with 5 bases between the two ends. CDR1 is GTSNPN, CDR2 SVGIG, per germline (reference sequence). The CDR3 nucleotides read TGTGCCTGGAGTGTAAGTTTGAACACTGAAGCTTTCTTT. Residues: CAWSVSLNTEAFF.

The CDR3: CASRRELGTGELFF. The CDR3 bases are TGTGCCAGCAGAAGGGAGTTAGGCACCGGGGAGCTGTTTTTT. The chain combines TRBV7-2 with TRBJ2-2; D might be TRBD2 (5 bases). V was shortened by 6 bases and J by 4 bases, with 12 bases between the two germline ends. This CDR3 is 14 amino acids long. Germline V gene sequence: CDR1 SGHTA, CDR2 FQGNSA.

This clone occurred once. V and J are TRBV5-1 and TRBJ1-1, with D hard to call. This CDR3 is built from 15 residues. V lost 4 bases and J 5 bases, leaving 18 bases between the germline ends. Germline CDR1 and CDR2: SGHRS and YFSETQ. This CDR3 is CASSPQPELRTEAFF. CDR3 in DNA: TGCGCCAGCAGCCCACAACCAGAGCTGAGGACTGAAGCTTTCTTT.

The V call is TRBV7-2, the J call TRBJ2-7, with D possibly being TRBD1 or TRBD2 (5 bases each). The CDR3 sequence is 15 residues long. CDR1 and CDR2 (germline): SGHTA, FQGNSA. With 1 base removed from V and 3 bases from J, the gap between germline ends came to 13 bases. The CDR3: CASSLGGWTNYEQYF. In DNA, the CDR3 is TGTGCCAGCAGCTTAGGGGGGTGGACCAACTACGAGCAGTACTTC.

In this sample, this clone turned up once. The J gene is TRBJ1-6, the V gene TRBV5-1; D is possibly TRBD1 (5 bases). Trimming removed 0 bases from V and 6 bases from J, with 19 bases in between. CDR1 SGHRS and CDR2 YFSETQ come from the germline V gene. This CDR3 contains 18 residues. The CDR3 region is CASSLGLRRDSGNSPLHF. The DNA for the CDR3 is TGCGCCAGCAGCTTGGGTTTACGCAGGGATAGTGGTAATTCACCCCTCCACTTT. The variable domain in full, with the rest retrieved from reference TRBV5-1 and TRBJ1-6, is KAGVTQTPRYLIKTRGQQVTLSCSPISGHRSVSWYQQTPGQGLQFLFEYFSETQRNKGNFPGRFSGRQFSNSRSEMNVSTLELGDSALYLCASSLGLRRDSGNSPLHFGNGTRLTVT.

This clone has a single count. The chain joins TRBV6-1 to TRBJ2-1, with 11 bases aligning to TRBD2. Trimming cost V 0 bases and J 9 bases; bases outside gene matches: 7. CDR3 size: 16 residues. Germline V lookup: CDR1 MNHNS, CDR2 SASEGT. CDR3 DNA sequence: TGTGCCAGCAGTGAAGCCGTAGCGGGAGGGTTTCCTGAGCAGTTCTTC. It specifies CASSEAVAGGFPEQFF.

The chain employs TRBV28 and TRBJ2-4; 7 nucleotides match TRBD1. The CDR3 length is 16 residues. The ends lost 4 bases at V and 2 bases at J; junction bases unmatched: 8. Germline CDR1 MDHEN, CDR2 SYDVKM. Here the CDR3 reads CASSSGLTGPKNIQYF. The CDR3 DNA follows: TGTGCCAGCAGTTCGGGGTTGACAGGGCCCAAAAACATTCAGTACTTC.

This CDR3 is CASSGQGVEQYF. CDR3 bases: TGTGCCAGCAGTGGACAGGGGGTCGAGCAGTACTTC. The chain couples TRBV28 to TRBJ2-7, with 10 bases matching TRBD1. Trimming took 5 bases from V and 6 from J; bases not matched to a gene: 1. The length of the CDR3 is 12 residues. CDR1 MDHEN and CDR2 SYDVKM come from the germline V gene.